The entry below describes one T cell receptor beta chain. The data are from a study of T cell changes during pregnancy in multiple sclerosis. Assay used: immunoSEQ multiplex PCR; TCRdb lists only in-frame clones, some missing. The sample gives fewer than 45,000 clones, 90% of which show up once; less than 12% is in the top ten. The CDR3 has 15 residues. Germline V gene sequence: CDR1 MDHEN, CDR2 SYDVKM. V dropped 10 bases and J dropped 0 bases, with 13 bases sitting between them. The V gene is TRBV28, the J gene TRBJ2-6, with a possible D match to TRBD2 (5 bases). The TCR was taken from a female donor with multiple sclerosis, enrolled in a pregnancy study. The source was CD8+ T cells from peripheral blood mononuclear cells, collected in the first trimester of pregnancy. CDR3 protein: CATQLGSSGANVLTF. The CDR3 nucleotides read TGTGCCACCCAACTTGGGAGCTCTGGGGCCAACGTCCTGACTTTC.